A single sample gave rise to the 19 T cell receptor beta chains below, sequenced in a study of CD8 T cells in Susac syndrome. Reverse transcription used about 0.5 to 1 ug RNA and random hexamers. Each CDR3 protein is one row after TCRdb ran MiXCR on the immunoSEQ multiplex PCR reads. Here the sample spans more than 150,000 distinct CDR3 sequences, approximately 95% being singletons. Source material: CD8+ T cells from PBMCs. These receptors came from a human donor with Susac syndrome.

The rearrangement uses TRBV28 and TRBJ2-1, with 7 bases matching TRBD2. The length of the CDR3 is 14 residues. Trimming removed 7 bases from V and 3 bases from J; junction bases left unmatched: 6. Germline CDR1 reads MDHEN; CDR2 reads SYDVKM. CDR3 sequence (DNA): TGTGCCAGCATGGGGGGGGAGGGCTACAATGAGCAGTTCTTC. Translation gives CASMGGEGYNEQFF.

The chain joins TRBV7-9 to TRBJ2-1; TRBD2 matches at 10 bases. The CDR3 runs to 14 residues. The V gene's germline CDR1 is SEHNR and CDR2 FQNEAQ (reference sequence). V shed 7 bases, J shed 10 bases, and the junction held 10 bases outside the gene matches. The CDR3 DNA follows: TGTGCCAGCACCAACCCCCTAGCGGGGGACGAGCAGTTCTTC. Residues: CASTNPLAGDEQFF.

The rearrangement links TRBV6-5 to TRBJ2-3; 8 positions match TRBD1. This CDR3 is built from 15 residues. Germline V CDR1 and CDR2: MNHEY, SVGAGI. With V trimmed by 2 bases and J by 1 base, 2 bases remained unmatched. The DNA for the CDR3 is TGTGCCAGCAGTTACCACAGGGGGGGCACAGATACGCAGTATTTT. As protein: CASSYHRGGTDTQYF.

This chain joins TRBV3-1 and TRBJ2-7; D possibly corresponds to TRBD2 (6 bases). Trimming shortened V by 3 bases and J by 1 base, and 13 bases separated the two germline ends. This CDR3 comprises 15 residues. The V gene's germline CDR1 is LGHDT and CDR2 YNNKEL (reference sequence). DNA for the CDR3: TGTGCCAGCAGCCACGTAACTAGCAGGTCCTACGAGCAGTACTTC. This gives the protein CASSHVTSRSYEQYF.

The chain joins TRBV6-5 to TRBJ2-1; 7 nucleotides align to TRBD1. Germline V gives CDR1 MNHEY, CDR2 SVGAGI. The CDR3 is 15 residues long. V trimming: 0 bases; J trimming: 5 bases; junction bases outside the gene matches: 4. The CDR3 bases are TGTGCCAGCAGTTACTCGAGGGGGCACGACAATGAGCAGTTCTTC. Amino acids: CASSYSRGHDNEQFF.

V and J are TRBV5-5 and TRBJ2-1; TRBD1 aligns across 10 bases. CDR1 and CDR2 from the germline V gene are SGHKS and YYEKEE (reference sequence). The CDR3 spans 15 residues. J gave up 6 bases and V 7 bases, and 10 bases lay outside the gene matches. The chain's CDR3 is CASSQSGTGANEQFF. The CDR3 DNA follows: TGTGCCAGCTCCCAATCCGGGACAGGGGCCAATGAGCAGTTCTTC. Full variable domain (outside the CDR3, taken from reference TRBV5-5 and TRBJ2-1): DAGVTQSPTHLIKTRGQQVTLRCSPISGHKSVSWYQQVLGQGPQFIFQYYEKEERGRGNFPDRFSARQFPNYSSELNVNALLLGDSALYLCASSQSGTGANEQFFGPGTRLTVL.

The V call is TRBV3-1, the J call TRBJ2-1; no clear D gene. Germline V CDR1 and CDR2: LGHDT, YNNKEL (reference sequence). Trimming cost V 3 bases and J 7 bases, with 4 bases left between them. CDR3 size: 11 residues. This CDR3 is CASSQGNEQFF. In nucleotides, the CDR3 is TGTGCCAGCAGCCAGGGTAATGAGCAGTTCTTC.

CDR3 sequence reads: CASSSQGFASNEQFF. CDR3 coding DNA: TGCGCCAGCAGCTCCCAGGGCTTCGCCTCCAATGAGCAGTTCTTC. The chain carries TRBV5-1 and TRBJ2-1, with D maybe TRBD1 (5 bases). The CDR3 consists of 15 residues. Germline V gives CDR1 SGHRS, CDR2 YFSETQ. The V gene lost 3 bases and the J gene lost 6 bases, with 16 bases spanning the gap.

This clonotype came up once. The CDR3: CASSLGREQYF. The CDR3 DNA reads TGTGCCAGCAGCTTAGGACGGGAGCAGTACTTC. V is TRBV7-3 and J is TRBJ2-7; unclear D gene. The germline gives CDR1 SGHTA, CDR2 FQGTGA. The CDR3 covers 11 residues. V gave up 2 bases and J gave up 7 bases, with 6 bases separating them.

The chain couples TRBV4-1 to TRBJ1-4; TRBD1 is a possible D gene (5 bases). Germline loops: CDR1 MGHRA, CDR2 YSYEKL. The ends were cut back, 5 bases at V and 4 bases at J, with 11 bases in the middle. This CDR3 has 14 amino acids. CDR3 amino acids: CASSDRDLNEKLFF. CDR3 DNA: TGCGCCAGCAGCGACCGGGACCTTAATGAAAAACTGTTTTTT.

This clonotype was observed a single time. In nucleotides, the CDR3 is TGTGCCAGCAGTGCCTCGTCCCTGGACTACAATGAGCAGTTCTTC. Its protein is CASSASSLDYNEQFF. The chain uses TRBV28 and TRBJ2-1; D gene uncertain. The CDR3 has 15 amino acids. Germline V gene lookup returns CDR1 MDHEN and CDR2 SYDVKM. The V end lost 5 bases, the J end lost 3 bases, and 14 bases lay between the germline ends.

This chain links TRBV9 with TRBJ2-2; D is unresolved. CDR1 and CDR2 from the germline V gene are SGDLS and YYNGEE. This CDR3 comprises 12 residues. V lost 0 bases and J lost 6, with 3 bases in between. CDR3 bases: TGTGCCAGCAGCGTAGTCCCCGGGGAGCTGTTTTTT. Its protein is CASSVVPGELFF.

This chain joins TRBV30 and TRBJ1-1; 7 bases are shared with TRBD1. Germline V gives CDR1 GTSNPN, CDR2 SVGIG (reference sequence). The CDR3 spans 13 residues. The V segment lost 5 bases and the J segment 3 bases; nucleotides outside the gene matches: 6. CDR3 residues: CAWCAQGDTEAFF. Here the CDR3 DNA reads TGTGCCTGGTGTGCCCAGGGGGACACTGAAGCTTTCTTT.

The chain carries TRBV9 and TRBJ2-1; tentatively, D is TRBD1 or TRBD2 (7 bases each). This CDR3 comprises 14 residues. Germline-derived CDR1 and CDR2 are SGDLS and YYNGEE. The ends were cut back, 4 bases at V and 8 bases at J, with 16 bases in the middle. The CDR3 loop reads CASSPQTGRDEQFF. The CDR3 coding sequence is TGTGCCAGCAGCCCCCAGACAGGGAGGGATGAGCAGTTCTTC.

This clonotype was picked up a small number of times. The gene calls are TRBV19 and TRBJ1-5, with TRBD1 matching over 8 bases. CDR1 and CDR2 (germline): LNHDA, SQIVND (reference sequence). The CDR3 contains 14 residues. The V gene end was trimmed by 1 base and the J gene end by 4 bases; junction bases not matched to a gene: 0. The CDR3 DNA follows: TGTGCCAGTAGTATAGGACAGGGGAATCAGCCCCAGCATTTT. It yields the protein CASSIGQGNQPQHF. The full variable domain, its missing parts supplied by reference TRBV19 and TRBJ1-5, is DGGITQSPKYLFRKEGQNVTLSCEQNLNHDAMYWYRQDPGQGLRLIYYSQIVNDFQKGDIAEGYSVSREKKESFPLTVTSAQKNPTAFYLCASSIGQGNQPQHFGDGTRLSIL.

V usage is TRBV3-1 and J usage is TRBJ1-1; 7 bases line up with TRBD1. This CDR3 is built from 14 residues. Germline loops: CDR1 LGHDT, CDR2 YNNKEL (reference sequence). Germline trimming cut 4 bases from V and 11 bases from J; bases unmatched to any gene: 13. DNA for the CDR3: TGTGCCAGCAGCCCATCGTTGACAGGGCAGGGGGCTTTCTTT. Translation gives CASSPSLTGQGAFF.

This rearrangement joins TRBV19 to TRBJ1-3, with 7 nucleotides matching TRBD1. CDR3 length equals 17 residues. J was trimmed by 4 bases and V by 5 bases; bases with no gene match: 14. Looked up from germline, CDR1 is LNHDA and CDR2 is SQIVND (reference sequence). The chain's CDR3 is CASSFDREDFRGNTIYF. In nucleotides, the CDR3 is TGTGCCAGTAGTTTCGACAGGGAAGACTTTCGAGGAAACACCATATATTTT.

The CDR3 region has the DNA TGTGCCAGCAGCCGGGACGGCCCTTCCGAGCAGTACTTC. This gives the protein CASSRDGPSEQYF. The rearrangement uses TRBV7-6 and TRBJ2-7; D may be TRBD1 or TRBD2 (5 bases each). This CDR3 is 13 amino acids long. Trimming took 5 bases from V and 6 from J, leaving 14 bases between them. Germline loops: CDR1 SGHVS, CDR2 FNYEAQ.

V is TRBV13 and J is TRBJ2-3; D may be TRBD2 (5 bases). V was cut by 5 bases and J by 0 bases, with 18 bases left in between. The CDR3 has 17 amino acids. Germline CDR1 PRHDT, CDR2 FYEKMQ (reference sequence). The CDR3 protein is CASSPAERRTSTDTQYF. DNA for the CDR3: TGTGCCAGCAGCCCTGCAGAGAGGCGGACTAGCACAGATACGCAGTATTTT.